Here is one T cell receptor beta chain with its context. This sample is part of a study of blood T cell repertoires in COVID-19. The overall study: The United States, Italy and Spain were the sources of the acute and convalescent COVID-19 samples. The cDNA or gDNA used as material had been derived from T cells, B-cell-depleted T cells, or PBMCs.

Deletions cut 7 bases from V and 3 bases from J, with 10 bases between. The CDR3 extends over 12 amino acids. Germline CDR1 and CDR2: MNHNY and SVGAGI (reference sequence). Original methodology: Estimation of nucleated cell counts was performed using reference gene primer amplification. TCRdb's copy holds only in-frame clones and misses some; the assay was immunoSEQ multiplex PCR. V and J calls and clone size follow that table, whereas D and trimming were derived from the DNA. The data hold 200,000 to 250,000 clones, with approximately 86% observed a single time. This receptor was obtained from a woman in her sixties or seventies with active or convalescent COVID-19. This chain connects TRBV6-6 to TRBJ2-7; D might be TRBD2 (5 bases). The sample taken for sequencing was peripheral blood. CDR3 loop: CASKRERYEQYF. CDR3 bases: TGTGCCAGCAAAAGGGAGCGCTACGAGCAGTACTTC.